This T cell receptor (beta chain) derives from a study of control samples from healthy donors and cancer patients. In this sample, this clone turned up once. Germline V CDR1 and CDR2: SGHDT, YYEEEE. The ends were cut back, 0 bases at V and 2 bases at J, with 9 bases in the middle. This CDR3 is built from 16 residues. The repertoire was sequenced with immunoSEQ multiplex PCR; TCRdb's copy has only in-frame clones and lacks some. Of 170,000 or so clones in the sample, 91% are singletons; the top ten hold around 2.2%. This chain joins TRBV5-6 and TRBJ2-6; D is unresolved. The TCR sequence derives from a middle-aged woman in good health. Sequencing was done on a sample of blood. The CDR3 protein is CASSLAPETGANVLTF. Written as DNA, the CDR3 is TGTGCCAGCAGCTTGGCTCCCGAAACTGGGGCCAACGTCCTGACTTTC.